These 20 T cell receptor beta chains were all obtained from the same sample, sequenced in a study of blood T cell repertoires in COVID-19. Libraries were prepared by immunoSEQ multiplex PCR; TCRdb keeps only in-frame clonotypes and omits some of them. The table records about 210,000 clones, around 90% of them present only once. Sequencing was done on a sample of peripheral blood. Source of these receptors: a man in his thirties or forties with acute or convalescent COVID-19.

This chain uses TRBV7-9 with TRBJ1-1; possibly TRBD1 for D (6 bases). The CDR3 consists of 13 residues. From germline, CDR1 is SEHNR and CDR2 FQNEAQ (reference sequence). Trimming took off 5 bases at V and 2 bases at J, with 9 bases between the two ends. The CDR3 region has the DNA TGTGCCAGCAGCATACAGGGTAACACTGAAGCTTTCTTT. It specifies CASSIQGNTEAFF.

The genes are TRBV5-1 and TRBJ2-1; the D is unclear. CDR1 and CDR2 from the germline V gene are SGHRS and YFSETQ. The CDR3 spans 17 residues. V was trimmed by 4 bases and J by 6 bases, leaving 23 bases between them. CDR3: CASSRPLDSYSPNEQFF. DNA of the CDR3: TGCGCCAGCAGCCGGCCCCTTGACTCATATAGCCCCAATGAGCAGTTCTTC.

The chain links TRBV5-1 to TRBJ2-7; 8 nucleotides agree with TRBD1. Per germline, CDR1 SGHRS and CDR2 YFSETQ. J was trimmed by 3 bases and V by 1 base; bases with no gene match: 9. CDR3 length: 16 amino acids. CDR3 region: CASSLYWDRRYYEQYF. The DNA of the CDR3 is TGCGCCAGCAGCTTGTATTGGGACAGGAGATACTACGAGCAGTACTTC.

CDR3 in amino acids: CAIRRPGQDTEAFF. Here the CDR3 DNA reads TGTGCCATCAGAAGACCGGGACAGGACACTGAAGCTTTCTTT. This chain uses TRBV10-3 with TRBJ1-1; 8 bases line up with TRBD1. The V gene's germline CDR1 is ENHRY and CDR2 SYGVKD. V trimming: 6 bases; J trimming: 3 bases; junction bases outside the gene matches: 6. The CDR3 is 14 residues long.

This chain uses TRBV4-1 with TRBJ1-2; D perhaps matches TRBD1 (6 bases). The CDR3 extends over 16 amino acids. V was trimmed by 1 base and J by 2 bases, leaving 14 bases between them. Germline V gene data show CDR1 as MGHRA and CDR2 as YSYEKL. The CDR3 sequence is CASSQGQVAGNYGYTF. CDR3 sequence (DNA): TGCGCCAGCAGCCAAGGACAGGTCGCCGGGAACTATGGCTACACCTTC.

The chain carries TRBV9 and TRBJ2-2; TRBD2 matches 9 bases. The CDR3 runs to 15 residues. Germline values: CDR1 SGDLS, CDR2 YYNGEE. V lost 7 bases and J lost 2; bases outside the gene matches: 6. The CDR3 region is CASRPSGENTGELFF. CDR3 nucleotide sequence: TGTGCCAGCCGGCCTAGCGGGGAAAACACCGGGGAGCTGTTTTTT.

DNA of the CDR3: TGCGCCAGCAGCTTTAACGTGCGACAGGGGGCGTACGAGCAGTACTTC. Amino acids: CASSFNVRQGAYEQYF. The genes are TRBV5-1 and TRBJ2-7, with 10 bases identical to TRBD1. The junction had 9 bases not matched to a gene; V was cut back by 2 bases and J by 4 bases. From germline, CDR1 is SGHRS and CDR2 YFSETQ. CDR3 length: 16 amino acids.

This chain uses TRBV5-8 with TRBJ2-7; TRBD2 matches 10 bases. J gave up 3 bases and V 4 bases, and 1 base lay outside the gene matches. The length of the CDR3 is 13 residues. The germline gives CDR1 SGHTS, CDR2 YDEGEE. The CDR3 loop is CASSPSGSYEQYF. In DNA, the CDR3 is TGTGCCAGCAGCCCTAGCGGGAGCTACGAGCAGTACTTC.

The chain links TRBV7-9 to TRBJ2-3, with 8 bases matching TRBD1. The CDR3 sequence is 16 residues long. Germline V gene lookup returns CDR1 SEHNR and CDR2 FQNEAQ (reference sequence). The V gene end was trimmed by 5 bases and the J gene end by 3 bases; junction bases not matched to a gene: 10. The CDR3 region is CASSRWGTGTTDTQYF. CDR3 nucleotide sequence: TGTGCCAGCAGCCGGTGGGGGACAGGTACTACAGATACGCAGTATTTT.

J is TRBJ2-3 and V is TRBV28; TRBD2 agrees at 15 bases. Looked up from germline, CDR1 is MDHEN and CDR2 is SYDVKM. The CDR3 runs 18 residues. Germline trimming cut 4 bases from V and 0 bases from J; bases unmatched to any gene: 5. CDR3 DNA: TGTGCCAGCAGTTCCTGGACTAGCGGGGGGGCGAGCACAGATACGCAGTATTTT. This gives the protein CASSSWTSGGASTDTQYF. Using reference TRBV28 and TRBJ2-3 for the parts outside the CDR3, the full variable domain is DVKVTQSSRYLVKRTGEKVFLECVQDMDHENMFWYRQDPGLGLRLIYFSYDVKMKEKGDIPEGYSVSREKKERFSLILESASTNQTSMYLCASSSWTSGGASTDTQYFGPGTRLTVL.

The V and J genes are TRBV7-2 and TRBJ1-5; D might be TRBD1 (6 bases). Per the germline V gene, CDR1 is SGHTA and CDR2 is FQGNSA. V was pared by 5 bases and J by 5 bases, with 16 bases between. CDR3 length: 15 residues. The CDR3: CASSPTGQPHQPQHF. The CDR3 DNA reads TGTGCCAGCAGCCCGACAGGTCAACCCCATCAGCCCCAGCATTTT.

The chain recombines TRBV9 with TRBJ2-3; 8 bases align to TRBD1. CDR3 length: 17 residues. The V segment lost 4 bases and the J segment 1 base; nucleotides outside the gene matches: 11. The germline CDR1 and CDR2 sequences are SGDLS and YYNGEE. The CDR3 bases are TGTGCCAGCAGCCCTCGACAGGGGTCGGCGGGCACAGATACGCAGTATTTT. This gives the protein CASSPRQGSAGTDTQYF.

The V and J genes are TRBV6-5 and TRBJ1-2; D might be TRBD1 (5 bases). The V gene's germline CDR1 is MNHEY and CDR2 SVGAGI. CDR3 length: 14 amino acids. The germline V and J ends were trimmed by 2 bases and 6 bases, with 13 bases remaining between them. The CDR3 here is CASSYGGNVHGYTF. CDR3 nucleotides: TGTGCCAGCAGTTACGGGGGGAACGTCCATGGCTACACCTTC.

In this sample, this clone turned up once. The rearrangement links TRBV6-1 to TRBJ1-3, with 7 positions matching TRBD1. Germline values: CDR1 MNHNS, CDR2 SASEGT. This CDR3 comprises 15 residues. Unmatched junction bases numbered 5, after V lost 3 bases and J lost 3 bases. CDR3: CASSEAGTVGNTIYF. CDR3 DNA sequence: TGTGCCAGCAGTGAGGCGGGGACAGTTGGAAACACCATATATTTT.

The chain has TRBV21-1 and TRBJ1-2. TRBV21-1 corresponds to a pseudogene. CDR3 size: 14 residues. The CDR3 coding sequence is TGTGCCAGCAGCAATCCGGGGAGGAGCTATGGCTACACCTTC. It translates to CASSNPGRSYGYTF.

The V call is TRBV6-5, the J call TRBJ1-1; TRBD1 is a possible D gene (6 bases). Trimming left V 1 base short and J 5 bases short, with 11 bases between. CDR1 MNHEY and CDR2 SVGAGI come from the germline V gene. The CDR3 length is 14 residues. The CDR3 DNA sequence: TGTGCCAGCAGTTACTTTGGGGGCGCGACTGAAGCTTTCTTT. This gives the protein CASSYFGGATEAFF.

This clone was found once. The rearrangement links TRBV6-2 or TRBV6-3 to TRBJ2-7, with TRBD2 matching over 8 bases. Germline loops: CDR1 MNHEY, CDR2 SVGEGT. The length of the CDR3 is 14 residues. Trimming at V came to 6 bases and at J to 7 bases, leaving 11 bases not matched to a gene. This CDR3 reads CASSPPSGSREQYF. CDR3 bases: TGTGCCAGCAGCCCCCCCAGCGGGAGTCGAGAGCAGTACTTC.

The genes are TRBV5-1 and TRBJ2-1; a possible D gene is TRBD2 (5 bases). CDR1 is SGHRS and CDR2 is YFSETQ in the germline V gene. Trimming removed 5 bases from V and 1 base from J, with 7 bases in between. The CDR3 loop spans 13 amino acids. The CDR3 loop is CASSSGSYNEQFF. CDR3 coding DNA: TGCGCCAGCAGTTCGGGGTCCTACAATGAGCAGTTCTTC.

The DNA of the CDR3 is TGTGCCAGCAGGCAAACTCCAGGGGTCCCCACAGATACGCAGTATTTT. It yields the protein CASRQTPGVPTDTQYF. V gene TRBV7-9 combines with J gene TRBJ2-3, with a weak D call TRBD1 (6 bases). CDR1 is SEHNR, CDR2 FQNEAQ, per germline (reference sequence). There are 16 residues in the CDR3. V was clipped by 6 bases and J by 2 bases, with 18 bases between them.

Notes on this clone: The junction and the germline gene differ at one end; a read error may be behind it. The rearrangement joins TRBV27 to TRBJ2-3, with TRBD2 identical over 12 bases. This CDR3 is 17 amino acids long. CDR1 is MNHEY, CDR2 SMNVEV, per germline (reference sequence). The CDR3 DNA reads as TGTGCCACCAGTGGGCTAGCGGGGGGGGGATACACAGATACGCAGTATTTT. This translates into CATSGLAGGGYTDTQYF.